The 12 T cell receptor beta chains given below trace back to one sample, sequenced in a study of blood T cell repertoires in COVID-19 (dated by TCRdb to about 2020). The library was made by the immunoSEQ multiplex PCR assay. Held by TCRdb, this immuneACCESS table contains in-frame sequences only and omits some clones. Under half of the omission traces to an unresolved V gene where checked; the cause of the rest is unknown. Within this sample are some 320,000 clones, with approximately 89% of them counted one time only. Less than 3% of the sample belongs to the ten largest clones. Sequencing used PBMCs or T cells enriched from blood (not recorded which). These TCRs come from a woman between 45 and 65 years old who had been exposed to COVID-19.

The gene calls are TRBV7-2 and TRBJ1-2, with 8 bases aligning to TRBD1. V shed 2 bases and J 2 bases; nucleotides not matched to a gene: 1. Germline CDR1 reads SGHTA; CDR2 reads FQGNSA. The CDR3 covers 14 residues. The CDR3 DNA reads TGTGCCAGCAGCTTACAGGGGGCGAACTATGGCTACACCTTC. This gives the protein CASSLQGANYGYTF.

The gene calls are TRBV5-1 and TRBJ2-2, with TRBD1 identical over 7 bases. V shed 5 bases and J 2 bases; nucleotides not matched to a gene: 6. This CDR3 is built from 15 residues. Germline CDR1 reads SGHRS; CDR2 reads YFSETQ. Written as DNA, the CDR3 is TGCGCCAGCAGTTCGGGACAGTTAAACACCGGGGAGCTGTTTTTT. Residues: CASSSGQLNTGELFF.

V is TRBV15 and J is TRBJ1-2; the D gene is possibly TRBD1 (5 bases). Germline values: CDR1 LNHNV, CDR2 YYDKDF (reference sequence). Trimming stripped 1 base from V and 1 base from J, with 13 bases between. The length of the CDR3 is 16 residues. The CDR3 sequence: CATSRGLPGINYGYTF. The DNA of the CDR3 is TGTGCCACCAGCAGAGGCTTGCCAGGGATTAACTATGGCTACACCTTC.

The V and J genes are TRBV7-9 and TRBJ2-7, with a weak D call TRBD1 (5 bases). The CDR3 runs to 15 residues. CDR1 and CDR2 (germline): SEHNR, FQNEAQ (reference sequence). V lost 1 base, J lost 4 bases, and 14 bases lay in between. The CDR3 region is CASSLEGAKGYEQYF. The CDR3 coding sequence is TGTGCCAGCAGCTTAGAAGGGGCGAAGGGGTACGAGCAGTACTTC.

The chain has TRBV6-5 and TRBJ2-7; 9 bases fit TRBD1. Germline loops: CDR1 MNHEY, CDR2 SVGAGI. This CDR3 comprises 15 residues. V gave up 7 bases and J gave up 1 base; unmatched junction bases: 8. The CDR3 sequence is CASKRDRELSYEQYF. Written as DNA, the CDR3 is TGTGCCAGCAAAAGGGACAGGGAACTATCCTACGAGCAGTACTTC.

The gene calls are TRBV10-2 and TRBJ1-6; 11 bases are shared with TRBD1. After removal of 3 bases from V and 3 bases from J, the junction contained 16 bases not matched to a gene. The CDR3 contains 21 residues. Germline V gene sequence: CDR1 WSHSY, CDR2 SAAADI. CDR3 nucleotide sequence: TGCGCCAGCAGTGATCCCGGGACAGGGGGAATAAATGAGGTCTATAATTCACCCCTCCACTTT. This codes for CASSDPGTGGINEVYNSPLHF.

This chain uses TRBV7-2 with TRBJ2-3, with 9 bases aligning to TRBD2. After removal of 5 bases from V and 4 bases from J, the junction contained 10 bases not matched to a gene. Germline CDR1 is SGHTA and CDR2 is FQGNSA. This CDR3 region has 16 residues. CDR3 region: CASSQGGASGADTQYF. CDR3 DNA sequence: TGTGCCAGCAGCCAGGGCGGGGCTAGCGGGGCAGATACGCAGTATTTT.

A few counts support this clone. This chain links TRBV14 with TRBJ1-4; the match to TRBD1 covers 7 bases. Germline V CDR1 and CDR2: SGHDN, FVKESK. V lost 5 bases to trimming and J lost 7 bases; unmatched junction nucleotides: 10. The CDR3 contains 15 residues. The CDR3 nucleotides are TGTGCCAGCAGCACCCAACCGGGGACAGTTGAAAAACTGTTTTTT. This codes for CASSTQPGTVEKLFF.

The genes are TRBV30 and TRBJ2-1; 13 bases agree with TRBD2. The CDR3 is 17 residues long. CDR1 is GTSNPN and CDR2 is SVGIG in the germline V gene (reference sequence). Losses at the gene ends were 2 bases for V and 4 bases for J; bases not matched to a gene: 8. CDR3 loop: CAWSPGWTSGGYNEQFF. The CDR3 DNA is TGTGCCTGGAGTCCGGGGTGGACTAGCGGGGGATACAATGAGCAGTTCTTC.

The chain joins TRBV9 to TRBJ2-3, with 8 bases fitting TRBD1. Germline V gives CDR1 SGDLS, CDR2 YYNGEE. The V gene end was trimmed by 0 bases and the J gene end by 5 bases; junction bases not matched to a gene: 8. The CDR3 is 16 amino acids. Here the CDR3 DNA reads TGTGCCAGCAGCGTAGCTACAGGGGGTGTGGAAGATACGCAGTATTTT. As protein: CASSVATGGVEDTQYF.

CDR3 loop: CASRTLANTQYF. Written as DNA, the CDR3 is TGTGCCAGCAGAACCCTAGCGAATACGCAGTATTTT. This chain connects TRBV28 to TRBJ2-3, with D possibly matching TRBD2 (6 bases). Trimming took off 6 bases at V and 7 bases at J, with 11 bases between the two ends. Germline V lookup: CDR1 MDHEN, CDR2 SYDVKM. The CDR3 is 12 residues long.

This chain joins TRBV2 and TRBJ2-2, with 8 bases aligning to TRBD1. The V gene end was trimmed by 6 bases and the J gene end by 2 bases; junction bases not matched to a gene: 11. There are 17 residues in the CDR3. Germline V lookup: CDR1 SNHLY, CDR2 FYNNEI. This chain's CDR3 is CASSLYQGAVNTGELFF. DNA of the CDR3: TGTGCCAGCAGCCTTTATCAGGGGGCGGTTAACACCGGGGAGCTGTTTTTT.